This TCR beta chain appears in the sequencing data of a study of vaccination effects on CD4 cells after COVID-19. A word on this clone: The antigen remains unidentified.

Study results and limitations: In the late period after vaccination, infection- and vaccine-induced clones contracted markedly. There was only 1 of 255 vaccine-induced clones in healthy vaccinees that cross-reacted with common cold coronaviruses.

TCRdb's copy holds only in-frame clones and misses some; the assay was immunoSEQ multiplex PCR. The table shows approximately 78,000 clones, with around 81% occurring only once. ViraFEST used viral peptide pools to expand antigen-specific CD4+ T cells before sequencing. Cells that had been cultured for 9 to 10 days were the source of isolated CD4+ T cells. The cohort was immunized with two doses of either the BNT162b2 or mRNA-1273 vaccine. V was shortened by 0 bases and J by 3 bases, with 16 bases between the two germline ends. The CDR3 loop spans 16 amino acids. CDR1 and CDR2 from the germline V gene are SGHKS and YYEKEE (reference sequence).

The specimen comprised CD4+ T cells from PBMCs cultured with HCoV-229E spike peptides, sampled after COVID-19 vaccination. This chain connects TRBV5-5 to TRBJ2-7; D is unclear. The clonotype comes from a human donor who received a COVID-19 vaccine. DNA of the CDR3: TGTGCCAGCAGCTTGGGTCAGGAAATTTCCCTCTACGAGCAGTACGTC. This encodes CASSLGQEISLYEQYV.